Following are 3 T cell receptor beta chains from one sample sequenced in a study of vaccination and CD4 T cells after COVID-19. Treatment defined: 10-day PBMC culture with coronavirus spike peptide pools or control peptides (ViraFEST assay). The antigens these receptors bind are not known. The assay that was used to sequence DNA from cultured CD4+ T cells was the Oncomine TCR Beta short-read assay. MiXCR was run by TCRdb on the PCR reads, yielding one entry per CDR3 protein. The sample lists roughly 12,000 distinct CDR3 sequences, about 50% occurring once. Sequencing was carried out using CD4+ T cells from blood, cultured in vitro. The receptors shown here come from a human donor who had recovered from COVID-19.

V is TRBV6-1 and J is TRBJ2-1; a possible D gene is TRBD2 (6 bases). V was pared by 10 bases and J by 9 bases, with 19 bases between. Germline-derived CDR1 and CDR2 are MNHNS and SASEGT. The CDR3 is 13 amino acids. The DNA for the CDR3 is TGTGCCACAAGGAGGGGACGGGATACTGAGCAGTTCTTC. It codes for CATRRGRDTEQFF.

The rearrangement links TRBV24-1 to TRBJ1-4; TRBD1 matches at 9 bases. CDR3 length equals 15 residues. Looked up from germline, CDR1 is KGHDR and CDR2 is SFDVKD. V was pared by 2 bases and J by 7 bases, with 4 bases of the junction left unmatched. The DNA of the CDR3 is TGTGCCACCAGTGATTCAGGGACAGGGTTTGAAAAACTGTTTTTT. Amino acid sequence: CATSDSGTGFEKLFF.

This clonotype was observed a handful of times. This chain connects TRBV20-1 to TRBJ2-3; D unresolved. The V end lost 5 bases, the J end lost 0 bases, and 30 bases lay between the germline ends. The CDR3 runs 20 residues. Per the germline V gene, CDR1 is DFQATT and CDR2 is SNEGSKA (reference sequence). CDR3 protein: CSAPLGLVEVLPTSTDTQYF. The CDR3 region has the DNA TGCAGTGCTCCTCTGGGCCTAGTCGAAGTGCTTCCGACTAGCACAGATACGCAGTATTTT.